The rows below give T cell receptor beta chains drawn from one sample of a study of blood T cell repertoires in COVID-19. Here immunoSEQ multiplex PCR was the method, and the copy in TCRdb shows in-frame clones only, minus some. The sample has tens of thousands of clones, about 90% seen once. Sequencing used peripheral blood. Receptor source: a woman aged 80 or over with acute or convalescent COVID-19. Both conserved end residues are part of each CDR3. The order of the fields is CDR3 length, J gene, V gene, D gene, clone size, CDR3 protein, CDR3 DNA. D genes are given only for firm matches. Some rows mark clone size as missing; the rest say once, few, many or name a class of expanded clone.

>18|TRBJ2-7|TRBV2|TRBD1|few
CASSEGQRMSLWYYEQYF
TGTGCCAGCAGTGAGGGACAGCGGATGAGCTTATGGTACTACGAGCAGTACTTC
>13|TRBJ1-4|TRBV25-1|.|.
CASSVTGHEKLFF
TGTGCCAGCAGTGTAACAGGGCATGAAAAACTGTTTTTT
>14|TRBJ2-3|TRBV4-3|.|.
CASSQETRGDTQYF
TGCGCCAGCAGCCAAGAGACGAGGGGGGATACGCAGTATTTT
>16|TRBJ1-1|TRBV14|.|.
CASSHPGSLMNTEAFF
TGTGCCAGCAGCCACCCCGGGAGTTTAATGAACACTGAAGCTTTCTTT
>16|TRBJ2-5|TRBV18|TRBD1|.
CASSPRTGTGGQTQYF
TGTGCCAGCTCACCCCGCACCGGGACAGGGGGCCAGACCCAGTACTTC
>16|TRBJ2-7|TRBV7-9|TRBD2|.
CASSPRLAPLIYEQYF
TGTGCCAGCAGCCCCAGACTAGCTCCCCTTATATACGAGCAGTACTTC
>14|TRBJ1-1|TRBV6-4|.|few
CASTLTEMNTEAFF
TGTGCCAGCACACTGACAGAGATGAACACTGAAGCTTTCTTT
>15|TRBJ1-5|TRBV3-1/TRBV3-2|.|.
CASSQGGGNAQPQHF
TGTGCCAGCAGCCAAGGCGGGGGGAATGCTCAGCCCCAGCATTTT
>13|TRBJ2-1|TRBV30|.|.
CAWSVRQNNEQFF
TGTGCCTGGAGTGTGAGGCAGAACAATGAGCAGTTCTTC
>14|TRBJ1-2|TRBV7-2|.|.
CASSSLAGYYGYTF
TGTGCCAGCAGCTCCCTGGCGGGGTACTATGGCTACACCTTC
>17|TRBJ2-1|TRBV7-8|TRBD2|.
CASSLSLAALSYNEQFF
TGTGCCAGCAGCTTATCCCTAGCGGCCCTCTCCTACAATGAGCAGTTCTTC
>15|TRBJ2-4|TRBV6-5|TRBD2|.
CASSNARAGGNIQYF
TGTGCCAGCAGTAATGCCCGAGCGGGGGGAAACATTCAGTACTTC
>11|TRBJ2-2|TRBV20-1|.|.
CSASPAGELFF
TGCAGTGCTAGTCCGGCCGGGGAGCTGTTTTTT
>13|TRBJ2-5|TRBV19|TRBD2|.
CASSSGGPGTQYF
TGTGCCAGTAGTAGCGGGGGACCGGGGACCCAGTACTTC
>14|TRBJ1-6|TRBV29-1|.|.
CSVSSGQRNSPLHF
TGCAGCGTTTCCTCGGGACAAAGGAATTCACCCCTCCACTTT